Listed below are T cell receptor beta chains from one sample, sequenced in a study of cytomegalovirus exposure and HLA in healthy donors. Measured with immunoSEQ multiplex PCR; TCRdb has only the in-frame clones, and not every one. The data show approximately 140,000 clones, 80% seen once. Material for sequencing was PBMCs. The receptors were gathered from a man aged 35 to 55 in good health and CMV-seropositive. Each CDR3 is given with its conserved first and last residue. Each record gives: J gene, V gene, D gene, clone size, CDR3 protein, CDR3 DNA. The D gene is left open where the match is weak. Size is stated for part of the rows, as once, few or many counts, or as a class when the clone is expanded.

J gene: TRBJ2-5; V gene: TRBV29-1; D gene: TRBD1; clone size: .; CDR3 protein: CSVGTWTGGVQTQYF; CDR3 DNA: TGCAGCGTCGGTACTTGGACAGGGGGCGTGCAGACCCAGTACTTC
J gene: TRBJ2-2; V gene: TRBV27; D gene: TRBD2; clone size: .; CDR3 protein: CASSPWEGPNTGELFF; CDR3 DNA: TGTGCCAGCAGTCCCTGGGAGGGGCCCAACACCGGGGAGCTGTTTTTT
J gene: TRBJ1-2; V gene: TRBV6-5; D gene: TRBD1; clone size: .; CDR3 protein: CASSYSRTGGNYGYTF; CDR3 DNA: TGTGCCAGCAGTTACTCCCGGACAGGAGGAAACTATGGCTACACCTTC
J gene: TRBJ2-3; V gene: TRBV21-1; D gene: .; clone size: .; CDR3 protein: CASSKGTADTDTQYF; CDR3 DNA: TGTGCCAGCAGCAAAGGGACAGCCGACACAGATACGCAGTATTTT
J gene: TRBJ1-1; V gene: TRBV2; D gene: .; clone size: .; CDR3 protein: CASSADRNTEAFF; CDR3 DNA: TGTGCCAGCAGTGCCGACAGGAACACTGAAGCTTTCTTT
J gene: TRBJ2-3; V gene: TRBV4-2; D gene: TRBD2; clone size: few; CDR3 protein: CASSQVATSGSQVDTQYF; CDR3 DNA: TGTGCCAGCAGCCAAGTGGCCACTAGCGGGAGTCAAGTGGATACGCAGTATTTT
J gene: TRBJ1-5; V gene: TRBV6-1; D gene: .; clone size: few; CDR3 protein: CASSVQRRNQPQHF; CDR3 DNA: TGTGCCAGCAGTGTTCAGAGGCGCAATCAGCCCCAGCATTTT
J gene: TRBJ2-7; V gene: TRBV10-2; D gene: TRBD1; clone size: .; CDR3 protein: CASSHLWDRGSYF; CDR3 DNA: TGCGCCAGCAGCCACCTTTGGGACAGGGGATCGTACTTC
J gene: TRBJ1-1; V gene: TRBV6-1; D gene: .; clone size: few; CDR3 protein: CASVSGAVNTEAFF; CDR3 DNA: TGTGCCAGCGTCTCTGGGGCAGTGAACACTGAAGCTTTCTTT
J gene: TRBJ2-5; V gene: TRBV20-1; D gene: .; clone size: .; CDR3 protein: CSAQNQETQYF; CDR3 DNA: TGCAGTGCACAGAATCAAGAGACCCAGTACTTC
J gene: TRBJ2-3; V gene: TRBV10-1; D gene: .; clone size: .; CDR3 protein: CATTDSNISTDTQYF; CDR3 DNA: TGCGCCACAACGGACAGTAATATCAGCACAGATACGCAGTATTTT
J gene: TRBJ2-7; V gene: TRBV29-1; D gene: TRBD1; clone size: .; CDR3 protein: CSVGQGANEQYF; CDR3 DNA: TGCAGCGTTGGACAGGGGGCGAACGAGCAGTACTTC
J gene: TRBJ2-1; V gene: TRBV19; D gene: .; clone size: .; CDR3 protein: CASSIGWGGTSYNEQFF; CDR3 DNA: TGTGCCAGTAGTATAGGTTGGGGGGGGACATCCTACAATGAGCAGTTCTTC
J gene: TRBJ2-7; V gene: TRBV7-8; D gene: TRBD1; clone size: .; CDR3 protein: CASSLSTGAYEQYF; CDR3 DNA: TGTGCCAGCAGCCTTTCGACAGGGGCCTACGAGCAGTACTTC
J gene: TRBJ1-1; V gene: TRBV29-1; D gene: .; clone size: .; CDR3 protein: CSVVGVSGVNTEAFF; CDR3 DNA: TGCAGCGTTGTCGGGGTGTCAGGGGTGAACACTGAAGCTTTCTTT
J gene: TRBJ2-3; V gene: TRBV5-1; D gene: TRBD2; clone size: .; CDR3 protein: CASSLRTSGRADTQYF; CDR3 DNA: TGCGCCAGCAGCCTAAGGACTAGCGGGAGAGCAGATACGCAGTATTTT
J gene: TRBJ1-2; V gene: TRBV28; D gene: .; clone size: .; CDR3 protein: CASSLSGGMGGYTF; CDR3 DNA: TGTGCCAGCAGTTTATCTGGAGGGATGGGGGGCTACACCTTC
J gene: TRBJ2-7; V gene: TRBV7-6; D gene: TRBD1; clone size: .; CDR3 protein: CASSLLNRGDGEQYF; CDR3 DNA: TGTGCCAGCAGCTTACTCAACAGGGGCGACGGCGAGCAGTACTTC
J gene: TRBJ1-4; V gene: TRBV4-1; D gene: .; clone size: once; CDR3 protein: CASSQVVGAGNEKLFF; CDR3 DNA: TGCGCCAGCAGCCAAGTCGTGGGGGCAGGTAATGAAAAACTGTTTTTT
J gene: TRBJ1-2; V gene: TRBV5-1; D gene: TRBD1; clone size: .; CDR3 protein: CASSPGQGANYGYTF; CDR3 DNA: TGCGCCAGCAGCCCAGGACAGGGTGCTAACTATGGCTACACCTTC
J gene: TRBJ2-3; V gene: TRBV5-1; D gene: .; clone size: .; CDR3 protein: CASTSAGYTDTQYF; CDR3 DNA: TGCGCCAGCACTTCAGCGGGTTACACAGATACGCAGTATTTT
J gene: TRBJ2-7; V gene: TRBV6-6; D gene: TRBD2; clone size: few; CDR3 protein: CASSYETGGDEQYF; CDR3 DNA: TGTGCCAGCAGTTACGAGACGGGAGGGGACGAGCAGTACTTC
J gene: TRBJ2-7; V gene: TRBV7-8; D gene: TRBD2; clone size: few; CDR3 protein: CASSLGASGVNEQYF; CDR3 DNA: TGTGCCAGCAGCTTAGGTGCCAGCGGGGTTAACGAGCAGTACTTC
J gene: TRBJ1-4; V gene: TRBV19; D gene: .; clone size: .; CDR3 protein: CASSLGAREKLFF; CDR3 DNA: TGTGCCAGTAGTTTAGGGGCACGTGAAAAACTGTTTTTT
J gene: TRBJ2-2; V gene: TRBV4-2; D gene: TRBD2; clone size: .; CDR3 protein: CASSQELAGPYTGELFF; CDR3 DNA: TGTGCCAGCAGCCAAGAACTAGCGGGGCCATACACCGGGGAGCTGTTTTTT
J gene: TRBJ1-3; V gene: TRBV5-8; D gene: TRBD1; clone size: .; CDR3 protein: CASSRGQGGIPGNTIYF; CDR3 DNA: TGTGCCAGCAGCCGTGGACAGGGAGGGATTCCTGGAAACACCATATATTTT
J gene: TRBJ2-7; V gene: TRBV6-5; D gene: .; clone size: .; CDR3 protein: CASSYRGGNNEQYF; CDR3 DNA: TGTGCCAGCAGTTACAGGGGAGGTAATAACGAGCAGTACTTC
J gene: TRBJ1-1; V gene: TRBV19; D gene: .; clone size: few; CDR3 protein: CASSMVPRGLNTEAFF; CDR3 DNA: TGTGCCAGTAGTATGGTCCCCAGGGGACTGAACACTGAAGCTTTCTTT
J gene: TRBJ1-3; V gene: TRBV6-6; D gene: .; clone size: .; CDR3 protein: CASSPDRTGTTIYF; CDR3 DNA: TGTGCCAGCAGCCCGGACAGAACGGGAACCACCATATATTTT
J gene: TRBJ1-2; V gene: TRBV6-6; D gene: TRBD1; clone size: .; CDR3 protein: CASSPTPGTGIIGYTF; CDR3 DNA: TGTGCCAGCAGCCCAACCCCGGGGACAGGGATTATAGGCTACACCTTC
J gene: TRBJ1-2; V gene: TRBV2; D gene: .; clone size: .; CDR3 protein: CASSRTATYGYTF; CDR3 DNA: TGTGCCAGCAGCCGGACAGCAACCTATGGCTACACCTTC
J gene: TRBJ2-5; V gene: TRBV25-1; D gene: TRBD1; clone size: .; CDR3 protein: CASSPSGQGAETQYF; CDR3 DNA: TGTGCCAGCAGTCCATCGGGACAGGGGGCCGAGACCCAGTACTTC
J gene: TRBJ2-1; V gene: TRBV5-4; D gene: .; clone size: few; CDR3 protein: CASSPMNRDFNEQFF; CDR3 DNA: TGTGCCAGCAGCCCGATGAACCGGGACTTCAATGAGCAGTTCTTC
J gene: TRBJ1-1; V gene: TRBV30; D gene: TRBD1; clone size: .; CDR3 protein: CAGDRKNTEAFF; CDR3 DNA: TGTGCCGGGGACAGGAAGAACACTGAAGCTTTCTTT
J gene: TRBJ1-3; V gene: TRBV6-5; D gene: .; clone size: few; CDR3 protein: CASRQGNGNTIYF; CDR3 DNA: TGTGCCAGCAGGCAGGGTAATGGAAACACCATATATTTT
J gene: TRBJ2-4; V gene: TRBV7-9; D gene: TRBD2; clone size: .; CDR3 protein: CASSPRGEGRTQRNIQYF; CDR3 DNA: TGTGCCAGCAGCCCACGGGGGGAGGGCCGGACCCAGCGTAACATTCAGTACTTC
J gene: TRBJ1-1; V gene: TRBV7-9; D gene: TRBD1; clone size: .; CDR3 protein: CASTGTGGRDTEAFF; CDR3 DNA: TGTGCCAGCACCGGGACAGGGGGAAGAGACACTGAAGCTTTCTTT
J gene: TRBJ2-7; V gene: TRBV29-1; D gene: TRBD2; clone size: .; CDR3 protein: CSGRKGGSEQYF; CDR3 DNA: TGCAGCGGACGTAAGGGAGGGAGCGAGCAGTACTTC
J gene: TRBJ2-7; V gene: TRBV4-2; D gene: TRBD2; clone size: .; CDR3 protein: CASSQDPAGAYEQYF; CDR3 DNA: TGTGCCAGCAGCCAAGATCCGGCGGGAGCCTACGAGCAGTACTTC
J gene: TRBJ1-1; V gene: TRBV18; D gene: .; clone size: once; CDR3 protein: CASSPLTANTEAFF; CDR3 DNA: TGTGCCAGCTCACCTCTTACAGCGAACACTGAAGCTTTCTTT